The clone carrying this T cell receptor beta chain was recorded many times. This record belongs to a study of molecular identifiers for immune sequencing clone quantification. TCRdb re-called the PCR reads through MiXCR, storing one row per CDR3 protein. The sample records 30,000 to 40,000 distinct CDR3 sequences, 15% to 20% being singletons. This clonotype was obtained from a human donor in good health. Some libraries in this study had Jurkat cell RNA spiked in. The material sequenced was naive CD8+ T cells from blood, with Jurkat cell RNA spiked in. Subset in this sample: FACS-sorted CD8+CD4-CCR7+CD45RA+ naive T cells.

CDR3 sequence (DNA): TGCGCCAGCAGCCCAAAGGACATCGGCAATCAGCCCCAGCATTTT. Translation: CASSPKDIGNQPQHF. The chain links TRBV4-1 to TRBJ1-5, with a tentative D call TRBD1 (5 bases). CDR1 is MGHRA and CDR2 is YSYEKL in the germline V gene. V was trimmed by 4 bases and J by 2 bases, leaving 12 bases between them. The CDR3 sequence is 15 residues long.